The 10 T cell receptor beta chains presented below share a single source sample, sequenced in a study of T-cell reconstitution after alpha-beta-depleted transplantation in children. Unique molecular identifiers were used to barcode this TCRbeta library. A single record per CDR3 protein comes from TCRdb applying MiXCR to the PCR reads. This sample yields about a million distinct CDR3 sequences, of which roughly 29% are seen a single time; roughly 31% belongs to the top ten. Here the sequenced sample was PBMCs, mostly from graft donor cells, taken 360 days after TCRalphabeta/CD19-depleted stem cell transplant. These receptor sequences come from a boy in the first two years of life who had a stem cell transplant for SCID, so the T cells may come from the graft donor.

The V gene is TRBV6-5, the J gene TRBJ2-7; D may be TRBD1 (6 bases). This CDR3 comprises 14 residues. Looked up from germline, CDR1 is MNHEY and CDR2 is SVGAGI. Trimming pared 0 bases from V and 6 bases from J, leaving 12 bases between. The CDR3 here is CASSYSIAGAEQYF. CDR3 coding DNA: TGTGCCAGCAGTTACTCGATAGCAGGGGCCGAGCAGTACTTC.

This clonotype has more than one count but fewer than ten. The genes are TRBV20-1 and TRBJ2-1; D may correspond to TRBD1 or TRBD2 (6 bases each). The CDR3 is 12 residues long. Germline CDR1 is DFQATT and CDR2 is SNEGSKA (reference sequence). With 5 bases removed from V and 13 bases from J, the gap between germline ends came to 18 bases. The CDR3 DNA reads TGCAGTGCTGTGGGGGGCTCTACCCCACAGTTCTTC. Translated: CSAVGGSTPQFF.

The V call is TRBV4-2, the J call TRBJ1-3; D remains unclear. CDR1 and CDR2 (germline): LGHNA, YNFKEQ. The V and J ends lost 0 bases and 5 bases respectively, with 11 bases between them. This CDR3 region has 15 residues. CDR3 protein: CASSQEFAQRNTIYF. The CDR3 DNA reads TGTGCCAGCAGCCAAGAGTTCGCGCAGAGAAACACCATATATTTT.

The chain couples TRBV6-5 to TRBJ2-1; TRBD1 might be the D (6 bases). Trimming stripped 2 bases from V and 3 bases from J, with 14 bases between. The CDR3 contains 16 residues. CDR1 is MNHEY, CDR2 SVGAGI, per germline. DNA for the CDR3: TGTGCCAGCAGTTACGGTGGCAGGGGCTTCTACAATGAGCAGTTCTTC. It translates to CASSYGGRGFYNEQFF.

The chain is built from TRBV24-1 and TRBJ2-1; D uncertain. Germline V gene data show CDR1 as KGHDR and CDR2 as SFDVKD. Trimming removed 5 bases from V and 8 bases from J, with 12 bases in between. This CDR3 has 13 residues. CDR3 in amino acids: CATSGGLGHEQFF. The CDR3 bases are TGTGCCACCAGTGGGGGTCTTGGGCATGAGCAGTTCTTC.

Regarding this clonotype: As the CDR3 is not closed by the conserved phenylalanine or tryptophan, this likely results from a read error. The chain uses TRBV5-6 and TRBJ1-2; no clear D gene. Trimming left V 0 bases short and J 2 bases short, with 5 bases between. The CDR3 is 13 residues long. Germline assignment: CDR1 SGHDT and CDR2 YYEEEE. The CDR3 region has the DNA TGTGCCAGCAGCTTGGCCGGAAACTATGGCTACACCATC. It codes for CASSLAGNYGYTI.

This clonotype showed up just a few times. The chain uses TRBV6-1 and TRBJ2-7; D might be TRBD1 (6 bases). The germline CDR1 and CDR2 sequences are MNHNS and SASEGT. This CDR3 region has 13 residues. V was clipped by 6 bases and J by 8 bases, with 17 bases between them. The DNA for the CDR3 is TGTGCCAGCAGCCGTACACTACAGGGCAAGCAGTACTTC. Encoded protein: CASSRTLQGKQYF.

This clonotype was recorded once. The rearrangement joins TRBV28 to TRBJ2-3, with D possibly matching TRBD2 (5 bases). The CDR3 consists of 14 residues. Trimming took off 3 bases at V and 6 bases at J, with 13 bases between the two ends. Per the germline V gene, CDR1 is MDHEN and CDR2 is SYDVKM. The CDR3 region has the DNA TGTGCCAGCAGTTTCGAGGGCCCCCGGGATACGCAGTATTTT. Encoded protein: CASSFEGPRDTQYF.

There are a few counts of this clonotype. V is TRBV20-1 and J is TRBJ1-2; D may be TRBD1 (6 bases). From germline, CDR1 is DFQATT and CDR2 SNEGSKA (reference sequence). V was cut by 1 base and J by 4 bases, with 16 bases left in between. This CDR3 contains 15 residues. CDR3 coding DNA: TGCAGTGCTAGAGTGGGAGACAGGATTGCCTATGGCTACACCTTC. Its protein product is CSARVGDRIAYGYTF.

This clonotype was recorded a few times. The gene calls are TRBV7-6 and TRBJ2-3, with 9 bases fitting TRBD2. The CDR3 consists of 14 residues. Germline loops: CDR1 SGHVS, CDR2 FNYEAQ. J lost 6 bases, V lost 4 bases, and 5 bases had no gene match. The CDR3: CASSSSGTPDTQYF. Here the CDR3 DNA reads TGTGCCAGCAGCTCTAGCGGGACCCCGGATACGCAGTATTTT.